This TCR beta chain is from a study of blood T cells in healthy people across ages. Deletions cut 0 bases from V and 6 bases from J, with 14 bases between. The CDR3 contains 16 residues. Germline V gives CDR1 MGHRA, CDR2 YSYEKL. The study recruited healthy Caucasian donors from Russia who were aged about 6 to 95. This clonotype was picked up a small number of times. Its antigen is still unknown. The second PCR ran 7 to 11 cycles with a sample-barcoded 5' primer and J-beta primers. TCRdb called the 5' RACE reads again in MiXCR, with one record for every CDR3 protein. The sample has some 1,500,000 distinct CDR3 sequences; 42% are singletons. General study results and limits: Per million T cells, the diversity of TCR beta decreased roughly linearly as age advanced.

Sequencing input: blood. This sequence was found in a woman aged 18-29 years in good health. The chain links TRBV4-1 to TRBJ2-2; TRBD2 might be the D (7 bases). The CDR3 DNA follows: TGCGCCAGCAGCCAAGATTTAGGGGGGGGGGCCGGGGAGCTGTTTTTT. Amino acid sequence: CASSQDLGGGAGELFF.